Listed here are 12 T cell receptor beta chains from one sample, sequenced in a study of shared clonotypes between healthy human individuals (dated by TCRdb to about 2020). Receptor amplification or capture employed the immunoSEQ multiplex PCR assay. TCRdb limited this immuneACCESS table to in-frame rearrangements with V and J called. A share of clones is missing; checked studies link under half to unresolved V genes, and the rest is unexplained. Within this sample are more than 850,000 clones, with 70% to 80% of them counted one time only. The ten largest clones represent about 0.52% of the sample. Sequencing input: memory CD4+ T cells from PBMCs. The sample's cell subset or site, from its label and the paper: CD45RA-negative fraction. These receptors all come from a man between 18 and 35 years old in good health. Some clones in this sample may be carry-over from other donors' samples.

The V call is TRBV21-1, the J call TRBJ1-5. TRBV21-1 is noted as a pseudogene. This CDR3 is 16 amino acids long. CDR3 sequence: CASRKTVHWHHQPQHF. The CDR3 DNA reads TGTGCCAGCAGGAAGACTGTACATTGGCATCATCAGCCCCAGCATTTT.

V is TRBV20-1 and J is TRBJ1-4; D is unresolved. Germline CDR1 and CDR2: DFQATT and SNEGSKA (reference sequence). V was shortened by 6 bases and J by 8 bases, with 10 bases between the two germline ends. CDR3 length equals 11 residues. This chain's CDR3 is CSAKSGEKLFF. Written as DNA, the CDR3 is TGCAGTGCCAAATCCGGGGAAAAACTGTTTTTT.

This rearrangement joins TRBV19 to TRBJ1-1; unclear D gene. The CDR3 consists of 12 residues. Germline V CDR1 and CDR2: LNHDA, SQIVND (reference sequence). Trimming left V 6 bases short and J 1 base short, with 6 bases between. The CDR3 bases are TGTGCCAGTAGCCCCAGGAACACTGAAGCTTTCTTT. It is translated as CASSPRNTEAFF. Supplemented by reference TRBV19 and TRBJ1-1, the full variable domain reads DGGITQSPKYLFRKEGQNVTLSCEQNLNHDAMYWYRQDPGQGLRLIYYSQIVNDFQKGDIAEGYSVSREKKESFPLTVTSAQKNPTAFYLCASSPRNTEAFFGQGTRLTVV.

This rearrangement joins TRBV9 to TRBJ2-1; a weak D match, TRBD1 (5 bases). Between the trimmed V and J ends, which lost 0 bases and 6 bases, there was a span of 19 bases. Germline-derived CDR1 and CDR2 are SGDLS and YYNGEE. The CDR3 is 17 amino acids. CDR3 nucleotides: TGTGCCAGCAGCGTAGAGCCACTACCCACAGGATTCAATGAGCAGTTCTTC. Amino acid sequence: CASSVEPLPTGFNEQFF.

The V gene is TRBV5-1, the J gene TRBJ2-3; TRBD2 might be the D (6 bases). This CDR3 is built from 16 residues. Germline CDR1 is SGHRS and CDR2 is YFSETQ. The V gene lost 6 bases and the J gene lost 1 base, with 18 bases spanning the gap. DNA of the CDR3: TGCGCCAGCAAGGTCCTAGCGAATCGTGGCACAGATACGCAGTATTTT. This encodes CASKVLANRGTDTQYF.

In DNA form, the CDR3 reads TGTGCCAGCAGCCCCGGGACTAGCGGGATCAATGAGCAGTTCTTC. This gives the protein CASSPGTSGINEQFF. The gene calls are TRBV7-3 and TRBJ2-1; 13 nucleotides match TRBD2. Germline V gene sequence: CDR1 SGHTA, CDR2 FQGTGA. V lost 5 bases and J lost 6; bases outside the gene matches: 4. The CDR3 contains 15 residues.

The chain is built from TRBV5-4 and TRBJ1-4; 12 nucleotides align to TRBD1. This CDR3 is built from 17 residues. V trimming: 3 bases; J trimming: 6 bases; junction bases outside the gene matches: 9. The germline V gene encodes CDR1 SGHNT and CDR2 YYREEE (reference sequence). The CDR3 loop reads CASSSRRDRGRDEKLFF. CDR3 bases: TGTGCCAGCAGCTCACGCCGGGACAGGGGGCGCGATGAAAAACTGTTTTTT.

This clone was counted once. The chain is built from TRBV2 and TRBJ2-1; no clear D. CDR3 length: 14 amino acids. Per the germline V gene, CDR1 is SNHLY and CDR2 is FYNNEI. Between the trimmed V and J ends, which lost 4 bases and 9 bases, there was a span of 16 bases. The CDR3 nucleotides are TGTGCCAGCAGTGGACTGTATGAAGAGTTTGAGCAGTTCTTC. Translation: CASSGLYEEFEQFF.

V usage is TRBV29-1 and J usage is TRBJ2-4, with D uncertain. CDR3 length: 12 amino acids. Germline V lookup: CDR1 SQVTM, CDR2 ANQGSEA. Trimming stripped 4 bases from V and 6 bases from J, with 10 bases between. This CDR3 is CSVAERINIQYF. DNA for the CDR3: TGCAGCGTTGCTGAGAGAATAAACATTCAGTACTTC.

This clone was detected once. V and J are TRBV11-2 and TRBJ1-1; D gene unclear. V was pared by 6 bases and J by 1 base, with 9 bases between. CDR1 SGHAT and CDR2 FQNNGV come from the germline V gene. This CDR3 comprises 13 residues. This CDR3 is CASSPTRNTEAFF. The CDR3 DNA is TGTGCCAGCAGTCCGACAAGGAACACTGAAGCTTTCTTT. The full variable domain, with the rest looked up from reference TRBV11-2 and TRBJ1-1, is EAGVAQSPRYKIIEKRQSVAFWCNPISGHATLYWYQQILGQGPKLLIQFQNNGVVDDSQLPKDRFSAERLKGVDSTLKIQPAKLEDSAVYLCASSPTRNTEAFFGQGTRLTVV.

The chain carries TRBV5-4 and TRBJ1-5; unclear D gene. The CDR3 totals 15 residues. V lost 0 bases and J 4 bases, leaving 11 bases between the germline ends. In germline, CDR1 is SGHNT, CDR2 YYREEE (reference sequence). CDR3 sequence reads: CASSLASSPNQPQHF. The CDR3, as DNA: TGTGCCAGCAGCTTGGCTAGTTCACCAAATCAGCCCCAGCATTTT. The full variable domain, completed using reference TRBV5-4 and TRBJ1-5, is ETGVTQSPTHLIKTRGQQVTLRCSSQSGHNTVSWYQQALGQGPQFIFQYYREEENGRGNFPPRFSGLQFPNYSSELNVNALELDDSALYLCASSLASSPNQPQHFGDGTRLSIL.

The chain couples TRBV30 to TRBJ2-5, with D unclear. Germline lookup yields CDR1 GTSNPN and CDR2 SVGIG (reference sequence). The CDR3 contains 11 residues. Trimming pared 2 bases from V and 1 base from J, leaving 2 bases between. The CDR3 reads CAWSTQETQYF. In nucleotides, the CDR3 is TGTGCCTGGAGTACCCAAGAGACCCAGTACTTC.